What follows is one T cell receptor (beta chain) and its context. These data belong to a study of blood T cell repertoires in COVID-19. In the study overall: T cells, B-cell-depleted T cells, or PBMCs supplied cDNA or gDNA.

The protocol was immunoSEQ multiplex PCR, while the TCRdb copy is restricted to in-frame clones and leaves out a portion. The sample lists under 400,000 clones, roughly 90% occurring once. The CDR3 runs to 15 residues. The germline gives CDR1 SGHAT, CDR2 FQNNGV. Trimming cost V 0 bases and J 3 bases, with 11 bases left between them. The sequence was collected from a man aged 18 to 29 with active or convalescent COVID-19. Source material: peripheral blood. The V call is TRBV11-2, the J call TRBJ1-1, with D possibly TRBD1 on 5 matching bases. The CDR3 is CASSLETGQHTEAFF. The DNA of the CDR3 is TGTGCCAGCAGCTTAGAGACTGGACAACACACTGAAGCTTTCTTT.